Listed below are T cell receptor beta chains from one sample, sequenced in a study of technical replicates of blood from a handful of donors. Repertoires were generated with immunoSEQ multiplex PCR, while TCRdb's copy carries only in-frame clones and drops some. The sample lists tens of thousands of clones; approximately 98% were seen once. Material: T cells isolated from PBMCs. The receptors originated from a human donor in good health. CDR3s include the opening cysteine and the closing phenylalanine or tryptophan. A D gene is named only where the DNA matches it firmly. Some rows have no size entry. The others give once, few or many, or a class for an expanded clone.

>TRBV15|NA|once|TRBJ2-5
CATSRAGQQETQYF
TGTGCCACCAGCAGAGCTGGACAGCAAGAGACCCAGTACTTC
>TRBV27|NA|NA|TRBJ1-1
CASSLGMAFWAGTKGTEAFF
TGTGCCAGCAGTTTGGGAATGGCTTTCTGGGCAGGAACAAAGGGGACTGAAGCTTTCTTT
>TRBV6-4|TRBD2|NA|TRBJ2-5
CASSPIAGGVTQYF
TGTGCCAGCAGTCCGATAGCGGGAGGTGTGACCCAGTACTTC
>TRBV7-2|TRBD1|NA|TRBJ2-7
CASNSDRERNEQYF
TGTGCCAGCAACTCCGACAGGGAGAGAAACGAGCAGTACTTC
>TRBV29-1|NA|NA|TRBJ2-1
CSVEVWDKTTYNEQFF
TGCAGCGTTGAAGTTTGGGACAAAACCACATACAATGAGCAGTTCTTC
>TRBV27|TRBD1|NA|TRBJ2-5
CASSLGQGETQYF
TGTGCCAGCAGTTTAGGACAGGGGGAGACCCAGTACTTC
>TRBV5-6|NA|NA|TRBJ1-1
CASSVLGGLAFF
TGTGCCAGCAGCGTGTTAGGGGGTCTGGCTTTCTTT
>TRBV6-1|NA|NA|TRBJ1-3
CASSGDLGSGNTIYF
TGTGCCAGCAGTGGGGACTTGGGTTCTGGAAACACCATATATTTT
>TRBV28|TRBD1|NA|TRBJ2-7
CASRPPRDRVYEQYF
TGTGCCAGCAGGCCTCCTAGGGACAGGGTTTACGAGCAGTACTTC
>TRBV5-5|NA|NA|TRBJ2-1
CASSLLATEQFF
TGTGCCAGCAGCTTATTAGCGACTGAGCAGTTCTTC
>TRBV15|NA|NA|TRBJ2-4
CATSREDRLAKNIQYF
TGTGCCACCAGCAGAGAGGACAGATTAGCCAAAAACATTCAGTACTTC
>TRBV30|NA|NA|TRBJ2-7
CAWSVLQSYEQYF
TGTGCCTGGAGTGTACTTCAATCCTACGAGCAGTACTTC
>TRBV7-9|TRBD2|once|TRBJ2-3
CASRKREGQDTQYF
TGTGCCAGCAGGAAGCGGGAGGGCCAAGATACGCAGTATTTT
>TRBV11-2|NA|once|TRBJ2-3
CASSPIWGHTDTQYF
TGTGCCAGCAGCCCCATTTGGGGACACACAGATACGCAGTATTTT
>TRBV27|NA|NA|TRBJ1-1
CASSLHRGTEAFF
TGTGCCAGCAGTTTACATCGGGGGACTGAAGCTTTCTTT
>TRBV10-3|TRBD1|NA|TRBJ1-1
CAISQTGGNTEAFF
TGTGCCATCAGCCAAACAGGGGGGAACACTGAAGCTTTCTTT
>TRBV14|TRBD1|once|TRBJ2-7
CASSQPRQGAEQYF
TGTGCCAGCAGCCAACCGAGACAGGGAGCGGAGCAGTACTTC
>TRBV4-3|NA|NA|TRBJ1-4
CASSQEVQGYGIGEKLFF
TGCGCCAGCAGCCAAGAAGTACAGGGATACGGGATAGGGGAAAAACTGTTTTTT
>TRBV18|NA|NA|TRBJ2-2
CASSPRRVNTGELFF
TGTGCCAGCTCACCACGCAGGGTGAACACCGGGGAGCTGTTTTTT
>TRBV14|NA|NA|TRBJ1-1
CASSQEIQRDTEAFF
TGTGCCAGCAGCCAAGAAATACAGAGGGACACTGAAGCTTTCTTT
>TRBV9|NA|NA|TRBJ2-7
CASSVSPGSYEQYF
TGTGCCAGCAGCGTTAGTCCAGGCTCCTACGAGCAGTACTTC
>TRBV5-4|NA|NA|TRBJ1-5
CASSSGPSPNQPQHF
TGTGCCAGCAGCTCGGGTCCTTCTCCTAATCAGCCCCAGCATTTT
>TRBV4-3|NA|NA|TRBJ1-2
CASSQDRFYGYTF
TGCGCCAGCAGCCAAGATCGGTTTTATGGCTACACCTTC
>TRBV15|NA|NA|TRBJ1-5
CATSRDLGGLGQPQHF
TGTGCCACCAGCAGAGATCTTGGAGGTCTTGGGCAGCCCCAGCATTTT